This T cell receptor (beta chain) was identified during a study of CD8 T cells in ankylosing spondylitis. With molecular barcodes, quantitative 5'-RACE was used to make the TCR beta libraries. TCRdb analysed the 5' RACE reads with MiXCR anew, one entry per CDR3 protein. The table has roughly 700,000 distinct CDR3 sequences, around 19% seen once; the top ten hold under 20%. The study, taken as a whole, reports: Significant enrichment of disease-linked clones was reportedly seen in matched ankylosing spondylitis synovial fluid. Earlier literature documents some of the motif variants in reactive arthritis synovial fluid and blood. Seemingly distinctive of ankylosing spondylitis blood was a TCR beta motif formed by eight highly homologous variants. Relatively scarce in peripheral blood, disease-linked clones were CD8+.

Points on this clonotype: Its specificity is not known.

The sequence was collected from a male donor with ankylosing spondylitis. Sequencing was carried out using blood, either unsorted or a sorted T cell fraction (not recorded which).

The CDR3 DNA is TGTGCCAGCAGCCCCGGACCGTCTAGCAATCAGCCCCAGCATTTT. Translated, it gives CASSPGPSSNQPQHF. The chain couples TRBV7-2 to TRBJ1-5, with D uncertain. The V and J ends lost 5 bases and 0 bases respectively, with 11 bases between them. The germline V gene has CDR1 SGHTA and CDR2 FQGNSA. CDR3 length: 15 residues.